This passage covers 21 T cell receptor beta chains from one sample sequenced in a study of shared clonotypes between healthy human individuals. Only in-frame clones appear in the TCRdb table, and some are missing; sequencing was by immunoSEQ multiplex PCR. The sample includes roughly 380,000 clones, 96% of them seen just once. The sample taken for sequencing was memory CD8+ T cells sorted from blood. Subset denoted: CD45RO+ cells pooled with CCR7-negative TemRA cells. The receptors originated from a man aged 25-45 years in good health.

The chain has TRBV28 and TRBJ1-5, with a possible D match to TRBD1 (6 bases). This CDR3 has 16 residues. V was cut by 11 bases and J by 5 bases, with 25 bases left in between. CDR1 and CDR2 (germline): MDHEN, SYDVKM. This CDR3 reads CAGIGRGRALYQPQHF. The DNA for the CDR3 is TGTGCCGGAATCGGGAGGGGGAGGGCCCTCTATCAGCCCCAGCATTTT.

The genes are TRBV5-8 and TRBJ2-2; D not certain. This CDR3 region has 8 residues. Germline assignment: CDR1 SGHTS and CDR2 YDEGEE. V was pared by 9 bases and J by 6 bases, with 0 bases between. The CDR3 loop is CATGELFF. The CDR3 DNA reads TGTGCCACCGGGGAGCTGTTTTTT.

This rearrangement joins TRBV27 to TRBJ2-3; 12 positions agree with TRBD2. Germline CDR1 reads MNHEY; CDR2 reads SMNVEV (reference sequence). V dropped 3 bases and J dropped 8; count of bases not matched to a gene: 3. The CDR3 contains 14 residues. The CDR3, as DNA: TGTGCCAGCAGTTTGGCTAGCGGGAGGGTTACGCAGTATTTT. Protein: CASSLASGRVTQYF.

As concerns this clone: This same CDR3 is encoded by further DNA sequences in the sample. The chain is built from TRBV10-3 and TRBJ2-7, with D hard to call. Trimming took 4 bases from V and 2 from J, leaving 3 bases between them. The CDR3 consists of 11 residues. Per germline, CDR1 ENHRY and CDR2 SYGVKD. CDR3 loop: CAISGTYEQYF. The CDR3 region has the DNA TGTGCCATCAGTGGGACCTACGAGCAGTACTTC.

The genes are TRBV7-9 and TRBJ1-1; D possibly corresponds to TRBD1 (5 bases). The CDR3 runs to 15 residues. V was cut by 6 bases and J by 2 bases, with 16 bases left in between. The germline V gene encodes CDR1 SEHNR and CDR2 FQNEAQ (reference sequence). The chain's CDR3 is CASSRGTGLNTEAFF. DNA of the CDR3: TGTGCCAGCAGTCGAGGAACAGGCTTAAACACTGAAGCTTTCTTT.

This chain links TRBV5-1 with TRBJ2-3; 11 bases align to TRBD1. Germline CDR1 SGHRS, CDR2 YFSETQ. Trimming removed 5 bases from V and 5 bases from J; junction bases left unmatched: 7. This CDR3 has 15 residues. CDR3 DNA: TGCGCCAGCAGGGAAGGGGACAGGGGGATAGATACGCAGTATTTT. Residues: CASREGDRGIDTQYF.

V usage is TRBV4-2 and J usage is TRBJ2-2, with 9 positions matching TRBD1. CDR3 size: 18 residues. Germline V gene sequence: CDR1 LGHNA, CDR2 YNFKEQ. J gave up 3 bases and V 2 bases, and 10 bases lay outside the gene matches. CDR3: CASSQPREGQGYTGELFF. The CDR3 DNA reads TGTGCCAGCAGCCAACCCCGAGAGGGACAGGGCTACACCGGGGAGCTGTTTTTT.

The gene calls are TRBV5-6 and TRBJ2-3; the match to TRBD2 covers 10 bases. This CDR3 region has 16 residues. The V and J ends lost 0 bases and 1 base, in that order; junction bases with no gene match: 2. The germline V gene has CDR1 SGHDT and CDR2 YYEEEE. The DNA for the CDR3 is TGTGCCAGCAGCTTGGTTGGGACTAGCGGCACAGATACGCAGTATTTT. Translation: CASSLVGTSGTDTQYF.

This clone was recorded only once. The chain recombines TRBV27 with TRBJ2-2; TRBD2 is a possible D gene (6 bases). CDR3 length: 14 amino acids. Trimming left V 3 bases short and J 2 bases short, with 7 bases between. Germline assignment: CDR1 MNHEY and CDR2 SMNVEV (reference sequence). CDR3 loop: CASSFGGNTGELFF. CDR3 DNA: TGTGCCAGCAGTTTCGGGGGAAACACCGGGGAGCTGTTTTTT.

The chain has TRBV5-4 and TRBJ2-5; 7 bases match TRBD2. The germline V gene has CDR1 SGHNT and CDR2 YYREEE (reference sequence). V was clipped by 4 bases and J by 4 bases; unmatched bases: 4. The CDR3 is made up of 13 amino acids. CDR3 DNA sequence: TGTGCCAGCAGCGGGATAGCGGGAGAGACCCAGTACTTC. Translated, it gives CASSGIAGETQYF. Full variable domain (rest looked up from reference TRBV5-4 and TRBJ2-5): ETGVTQSPTHLIKTRGQQVTLRCSSQSGHNTVSWYQQALGQGPQFIFQYYREEENGRGNFPPRFSGLQFPNYSSELNVNALELDDSALYLCASSGIAGETQYFGPGTRLLVL.

The rearrangement uses TRBV10-3 and TRBJ2-2; 9 nucleotides line up with TRBD2. With 2 bases clipped from V and 1 base from J, the junction kept 2 bases outside the gene matches. CDR1 and CDR2 from the germline V gene are ENHRY and SYGVKD. The CDR3 has 16 amino acids. In DNA, the CDR3 is TGTGCCATCAGTGAGGGGACTAGCAGGAACACCGGGGAGCTGTTTTTT. This translates into CAISEGTSRNTGELFF.

The V call is TRBV7-9, the J call TRBJ2-7; TRBD2 matches 8 bases. Germline CDR1 reads SEHNR; CDR2 reads FQNEAQ (reference sequence). The CDR3 totals 13 residues. After removal of 6 bases from V and 1 base from J, the junction contained 2 bases not matched to a gene. CDR3 DNA: TGTGCCAGCAGGATAGCGGGATCCTACGAGCAGTACTTC. It codes for CASRIAGSYEQYF.

The chain has TRBV5-6 and TRBJ2-2, with D perhaps matching TRBD2 (5 bases). The CDR3 is made up of 15 amino acids. V lost 4 bases and J 0 bases, leaving 10 bases between the germline ends. The germline V gene has CDR1 SGHDT and CDR2 YYEEEE. Here the CDR3 reads CASSPYGTNTGELFF. The CDR3 region has the DNA TGTGCCAGCAGCCCGTACGGGACGAACACCGGGGAGCTGTTTTTT.

This chain joins TRBV28 and TRBJ2-5; D perhaps matches TRBD2 (5 bases). CDR3 length: 14 residues. Germline V gene data show CDR1 as MDHEN and CDR2 as SYDVKM. V was clipped by 5 bases and J by 1 base, with 11 bases between them. CDR3 sequence: CASSQDWIQETQYF. The CDR3, as DNA: TGTGCCAGCAGTCAGGACTGGATCCAAGAGACCCAGTACTTC.

This chain links TRBV28 with TRBJ1-2; TRBD1 might be the D (6 bases). Trimming removed 5 bases from V and 0 bases from J, with 13 bases in between. The CDR3 covers 15 residues. Per the germline V gene, CDR1 is MDHEN and CDR2 is SYDVKM. DNA of the CDR3: TGTGCCAGCAGTCTCGACAGGAACGCTAACTATGGCTACACCTTC. Translating it yields CASSLDRNANYGYTF.

The V and J genes are TRBV20-1 and TRBJ2-5; D is ambiguous. V gave up 4 bases and J gave up 3 bases, with 3 bases separating them. CDR3 length equals 10 residues. Germline values: CDR1 DFQATT, CDR2 SNEGSKA (reference sequence). This CDR3 is CSAIKETQYF. CDR3 nucleotide sequence: TGCAGTGCTATAAAAGAGACCCAGTACTTC.

V gene TRBV6-1 combines with J gene TRBJ1-3; the match to TRBD1 covers 7 bases. In germline, CDR1 is MNHNS, CDR2 SASEGT. V shed 7 bases, J shed 0 bases, and the junction held 6 bases outside the gene matches. This CDR3 region has 15 residues. In DNA, the CDR3 is TGTGCCAGCAATTGGGGACAGATCTCTGGAAACACCATATATTTT. It translates to CASNWGQISGNTIYF.

The chain combines TRBV28 with TRBJ2-3; D is unclear. Per the germline V gene, CDR1 is MDHEN and CDR2 is SYDVKM. The CDR3 runs 13 residues. The ends were cut back, 1 base at V and 2 bases at J, with 4 bases in the middle. For the CDR3, the DNA is TGTGCCAGCAGTTTATACCTCACAGATACGCAGTATTTT. Protein sequence: CASSLYLTDTQYF. Variable domain in full (rest from reference TRBV28 and TRBJ2-3): DVKVTQSSRYLVKRTGEKVFLECVQDMDHENMFWYRQDPGLGLRLIYFSYDVKMKEKGDIPEGYSVSREKKERFSLILESASTNQTSMYLCASSLYLTDTQYFGPGTRLTVL.

The DNA for the CDR3 is TGTGCCAGCAGCCCGACAGGGCCCCCCTACGAGCAGTACTTC. Protein product: CASSPTGPPYEQYF. The V call is TRBV7-9, the J call TRBJ2-7; 7 bases are a match to TRBD1. J lost 2 bases, V lost 5 bases, and 6 bases had no gene match. Germline V lookup: CDR1 SEHNR, CDR2 FQNEAQ (reference sequence). The CDR3 extends over 14 amino acids. Using reference TRBV7-9 and TRBJ2-7 for the parts outside the CDR3, the full variable domain is DTGVSQNPRHKITKRGQNVTFRCDPISEHNRLYWYRQTLGQGPEFLTYFQNEAQLEKSRLLSDRFSAERPKGSFSTLEIQRTEQGDSAMYLCASSPTGPPYEQYFGPGTRLTVT.

This clone has a single count. This chain uses TRBV5-4 with TRBJ1-1; tentatively, D is TRBD1 (6 bases). The V end was cut by 1 base, the J end by 0 bases, with 19 bases between. The CDR3 has 18 amino acids. Germline loops: CDR1 SGHNT, CDR2 YYREEE (reference sequence). The CDR3 here is CASSLSCDRHHMNTEAFF. CDR3 bases: TGTGCCAGCAGCTTGTCGTGTGACAGGCACCATATGAACACTGAAGCTTTCTTT.

This chain joins TRBV7-3 and TRBJ1-1; 10 bases are shared with TRBD1. The CDR3 loop spans 13 amino acids. Per the germline V gene, CDR1 is SGHTA and CDR2 is FQGTGA. Trimming cost V 4 bases and J 4 bases; bases outside gene matches: 0. The CDR3 protein is CASSWTGGTEAFF. The DNA for the CDR3 is TGTGCCAGCAGCTGGACAGGGGGCACTGAAGCTTTCTTT.